The T cell receptor beta chain under discussion was sequenced for a study of early T cells in non-severe SARS-CoV-2 infection. On the study more broadly: Bulk RNA isolated from unsorted whole blood underwent sequencing; chains were not paired.

Attachment of unique molecular identifiers was made to individual cDNA molecules. TCRdb independently ran MiXCR on the 5' RACE reads; one entry per CDR3 protein. The sample consists of about 28,000 distinct CDR3 sequences, 6% to 7.5% of them appearing once. V trimming: 1 base; J trimming: 6 bases; junction bases outside the gene matches: 4. The CDR3 contains 15 residues. Germline values: CDR1 GTSNPN, CDR2 SVGIG (reference sequence). This clonotype showed up many times. The material sequenced was whole blood, taken at baseline. The receptor was derived from an adult who was a healthcare worker with PCR-confirmed SARS-CoV-2 infection or an uninfected control (not recorded which). This chain joins TRBV30 and TRBJ2-7, with 15 bases aligning to TRBD2. Written as DNA, the CDR3 is TGTGCCTGGAGTGCGGGGGGACTAGCGGGAGGCGAGCAGTACTTC. Protein sequence: CAWSAGGLAGGEQYF.